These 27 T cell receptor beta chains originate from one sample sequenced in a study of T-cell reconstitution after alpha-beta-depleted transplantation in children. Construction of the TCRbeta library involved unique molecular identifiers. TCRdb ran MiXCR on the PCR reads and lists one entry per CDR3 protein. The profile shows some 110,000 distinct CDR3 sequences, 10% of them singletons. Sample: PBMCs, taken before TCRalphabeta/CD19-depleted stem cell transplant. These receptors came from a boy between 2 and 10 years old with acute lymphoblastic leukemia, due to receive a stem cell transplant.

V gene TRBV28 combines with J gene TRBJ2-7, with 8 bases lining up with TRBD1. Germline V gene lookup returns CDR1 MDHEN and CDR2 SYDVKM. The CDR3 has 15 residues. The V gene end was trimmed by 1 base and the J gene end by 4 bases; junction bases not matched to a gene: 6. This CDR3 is CASSLFLGTGYEQYF. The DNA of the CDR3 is TGTGCCAGCAGTTTATTTTTGGGGACAGGTTACGAGCAGTACTTC.

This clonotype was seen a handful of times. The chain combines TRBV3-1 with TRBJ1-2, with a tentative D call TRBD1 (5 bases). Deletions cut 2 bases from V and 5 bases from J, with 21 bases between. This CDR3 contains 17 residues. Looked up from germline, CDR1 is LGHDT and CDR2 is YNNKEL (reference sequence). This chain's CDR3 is CASSQHGTDHLAYGYTF. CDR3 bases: TGTGCCAGCAGCCAACACGGGACGGATCACCTAGCGTATGGCTACACCTTC.

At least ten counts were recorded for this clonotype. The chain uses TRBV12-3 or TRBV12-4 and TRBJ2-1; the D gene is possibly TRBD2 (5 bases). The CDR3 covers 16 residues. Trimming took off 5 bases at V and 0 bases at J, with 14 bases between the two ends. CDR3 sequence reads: CASSPSLARSYNEQFF. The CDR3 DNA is TGTGCCAGCAGTCCTAGCCTAGCCCGCTCCTACAATGAGCAGTTCTTC.

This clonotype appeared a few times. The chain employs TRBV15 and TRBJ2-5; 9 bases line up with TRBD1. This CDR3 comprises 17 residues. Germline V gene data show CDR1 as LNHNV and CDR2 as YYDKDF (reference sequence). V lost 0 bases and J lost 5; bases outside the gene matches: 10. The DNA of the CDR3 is TGTGCCACCAGCAGAGATTATCCAGGACAGGGGAGGGAGACCCAGTACTTC. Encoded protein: CATSRDYPGQGRETQYF.

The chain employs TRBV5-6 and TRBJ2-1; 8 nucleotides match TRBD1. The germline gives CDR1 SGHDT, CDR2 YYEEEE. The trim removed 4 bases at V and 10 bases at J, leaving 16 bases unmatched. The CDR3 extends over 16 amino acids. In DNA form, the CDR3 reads TGTGCCAGCAGCCGCCCCCCGGGACAGGTCTATAGGGAGCAGTTCTTC. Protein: CASSRPPGQVYREQFF.

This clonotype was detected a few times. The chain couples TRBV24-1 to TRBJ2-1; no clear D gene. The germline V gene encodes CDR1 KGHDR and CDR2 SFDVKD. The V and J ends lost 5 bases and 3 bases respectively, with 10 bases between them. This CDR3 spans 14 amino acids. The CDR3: CATSGWGSYNEQFF. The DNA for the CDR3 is TGTGCCACCAGTGGCTGGGGTAGCTACAATGAGCAGTTCTTC.

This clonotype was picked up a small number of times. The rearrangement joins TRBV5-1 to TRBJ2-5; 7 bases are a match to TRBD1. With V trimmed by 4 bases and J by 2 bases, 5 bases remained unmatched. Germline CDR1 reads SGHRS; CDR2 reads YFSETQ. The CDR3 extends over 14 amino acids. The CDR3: CASSKGAGQETQYF. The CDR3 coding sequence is TGCGCCAGCAGCAAGGGGGCAGGGCAAGAGACCCAGTACTTC.

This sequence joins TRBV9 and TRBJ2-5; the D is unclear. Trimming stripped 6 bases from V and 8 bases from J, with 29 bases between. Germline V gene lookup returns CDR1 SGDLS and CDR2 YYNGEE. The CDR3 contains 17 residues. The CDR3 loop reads CASTPRWAANALDTQYF. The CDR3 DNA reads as TGTGCCAGCACCCCCCGGTGGGCGGCGAATGCCTTAGATACCCAGTACTTC.

The CDR3 DNA follows: TGCGCCAGCAGCTTGGGGACCGGGAAAGAGCAGTACTTC. Protein product: CASSLGTGKEQYF. V usage is TRBV5-1 and J usage is TRBJ2-7, with D perhaps matching TRBD2 (5 bases). The CDR3 totals 13 residues. From germline, CDR1 is SGHRS and CDR2 YFSETQ. V was clipped by 0 bases and J by 7 bases, with 11 bases between them.

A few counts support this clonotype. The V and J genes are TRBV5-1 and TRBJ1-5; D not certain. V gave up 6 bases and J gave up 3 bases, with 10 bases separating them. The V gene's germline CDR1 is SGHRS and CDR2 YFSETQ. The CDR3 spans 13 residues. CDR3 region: CASTREPNQPQHF. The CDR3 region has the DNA TGCGCCAGCACCCGAGAACCCAATCAGCCCCAGCATTTT.

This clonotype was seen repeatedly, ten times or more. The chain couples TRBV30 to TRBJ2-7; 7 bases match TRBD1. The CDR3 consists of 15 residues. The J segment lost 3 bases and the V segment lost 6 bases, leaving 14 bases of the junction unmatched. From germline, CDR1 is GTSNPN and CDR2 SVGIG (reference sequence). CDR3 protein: CACREPGQRYYEQYF. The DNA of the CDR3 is TGTGCCTGCCGCGAACCGGGACAGAGATACTACGAGCAGTACTTC.

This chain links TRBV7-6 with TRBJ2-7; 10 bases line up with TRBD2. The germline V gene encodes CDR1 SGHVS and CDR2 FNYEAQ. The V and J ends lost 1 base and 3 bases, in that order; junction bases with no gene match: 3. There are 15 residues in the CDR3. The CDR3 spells CASSLGAGGYYEQYF. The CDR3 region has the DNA TGTGCCAGCAGCTTAGGAGCGGGAGGGTACTACGAGCAGTACTTC.

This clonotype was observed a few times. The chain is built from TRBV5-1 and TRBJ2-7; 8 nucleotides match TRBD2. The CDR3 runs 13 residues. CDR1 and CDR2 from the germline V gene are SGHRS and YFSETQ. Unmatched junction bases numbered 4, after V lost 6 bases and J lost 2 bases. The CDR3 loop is CASTGGLAYEQYF. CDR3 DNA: TGCGCCAGCACGGGGGGGCTCGCCTACGAGCAGTACTTC.

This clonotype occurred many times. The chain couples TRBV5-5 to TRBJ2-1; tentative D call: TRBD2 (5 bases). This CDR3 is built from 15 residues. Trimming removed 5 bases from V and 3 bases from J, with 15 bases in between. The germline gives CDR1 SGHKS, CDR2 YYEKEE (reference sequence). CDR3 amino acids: CASRAELGSYNEQFF. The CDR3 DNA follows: TGTGCCAGCAGGGCCGAACTAGGAAGCTACAATGAGCAGTTCTTC.

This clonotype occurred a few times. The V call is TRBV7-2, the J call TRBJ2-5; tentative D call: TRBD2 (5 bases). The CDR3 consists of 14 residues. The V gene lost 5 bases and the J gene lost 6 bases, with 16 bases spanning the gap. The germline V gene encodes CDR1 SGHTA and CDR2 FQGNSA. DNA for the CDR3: TGTGCCAGCAGCCAAAGGGAGTTCTCCAAGACCCAGTACTTC. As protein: CASSQREFSKTQYF.

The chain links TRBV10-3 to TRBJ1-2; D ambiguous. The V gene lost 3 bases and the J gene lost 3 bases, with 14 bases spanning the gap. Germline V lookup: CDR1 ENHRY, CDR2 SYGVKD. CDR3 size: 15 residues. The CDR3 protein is CAISEPRTVDYGYTF. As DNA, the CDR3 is TGTGCCATCAGTGAACCGCGAACGGTGGACTATGGCTACACCTTC.

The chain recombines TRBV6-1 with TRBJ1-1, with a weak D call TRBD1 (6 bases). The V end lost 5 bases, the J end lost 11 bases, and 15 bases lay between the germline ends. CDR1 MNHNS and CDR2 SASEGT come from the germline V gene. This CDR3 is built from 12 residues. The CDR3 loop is CASSLGRGSAFF. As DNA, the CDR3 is TGTGCCAGCAGTCTAGGCAGGGGATCGGCTTTCTTT.

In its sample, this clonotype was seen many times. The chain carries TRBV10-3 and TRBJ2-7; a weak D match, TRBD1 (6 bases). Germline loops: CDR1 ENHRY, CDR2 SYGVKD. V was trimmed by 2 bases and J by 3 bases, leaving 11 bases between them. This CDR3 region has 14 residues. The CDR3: CAISEPRGFYEQYF. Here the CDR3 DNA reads TGTGCCATCAGTGAGCCCAGGGGCTTCTACGAGCAGTACTTC.

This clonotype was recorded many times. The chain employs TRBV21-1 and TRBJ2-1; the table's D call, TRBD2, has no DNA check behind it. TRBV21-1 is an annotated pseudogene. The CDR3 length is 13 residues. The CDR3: CASSKAGPNEQFF. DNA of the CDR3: TGTGCCAGCAGCAAAGCTGGCCCCAATGAGCAGTTCTTC.

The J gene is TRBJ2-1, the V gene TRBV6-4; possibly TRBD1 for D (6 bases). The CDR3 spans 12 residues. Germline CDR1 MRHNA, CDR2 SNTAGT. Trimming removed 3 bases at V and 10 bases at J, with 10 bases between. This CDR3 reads CASSEYGGEQFF. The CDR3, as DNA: TGTGCCAGCAGTGAATATGGGGGCGAGCAGTTCTTC.

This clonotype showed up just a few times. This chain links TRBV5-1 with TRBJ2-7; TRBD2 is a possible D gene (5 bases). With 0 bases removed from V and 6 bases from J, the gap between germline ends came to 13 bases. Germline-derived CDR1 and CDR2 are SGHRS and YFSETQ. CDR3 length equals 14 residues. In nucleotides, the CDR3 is TGCGCCAGCAGCTTGGTTTTAGCGTGGGGCGAGCAGTACTTC. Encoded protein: CASSLVLAWGEQYF. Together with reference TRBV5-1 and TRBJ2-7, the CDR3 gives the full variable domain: KAGVTQTPRYLIKTRGQQVTLSCSPISGHRSVSWYQQTPGQGLQFLFEYFSETQRNKGNFPGRFSGRQFSNSRSEMNVSTLELGDSALYLCASSLVLAWGEQYFGPGTRLTVT.

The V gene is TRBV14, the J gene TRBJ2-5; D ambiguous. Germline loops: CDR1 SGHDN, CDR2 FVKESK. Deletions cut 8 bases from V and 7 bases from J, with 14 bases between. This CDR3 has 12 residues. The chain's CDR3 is CASGPIGTTQYF. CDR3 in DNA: TGTGCCAGCGGCCCCATCGGCACGACCCAGTACTTC.

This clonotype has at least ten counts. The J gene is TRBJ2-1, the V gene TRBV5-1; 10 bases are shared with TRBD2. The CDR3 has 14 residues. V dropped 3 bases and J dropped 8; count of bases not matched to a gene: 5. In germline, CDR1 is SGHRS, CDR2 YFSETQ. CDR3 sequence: CASSSLAGVDEQFF. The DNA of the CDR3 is TGCGCCAGCAGCTCCCTAGCGGGAGTTGATGAGCAGTTCTTC.

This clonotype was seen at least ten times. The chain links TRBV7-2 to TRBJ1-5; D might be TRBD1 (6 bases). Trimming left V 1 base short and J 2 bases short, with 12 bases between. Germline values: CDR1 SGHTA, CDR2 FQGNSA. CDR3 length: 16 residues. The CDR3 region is CASSLVGGGGNQPQHF. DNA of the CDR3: TGTGCCAGCAGCTTAGTCGGAGGGGGTGGCAATCAGCCCCAGCATTTT.

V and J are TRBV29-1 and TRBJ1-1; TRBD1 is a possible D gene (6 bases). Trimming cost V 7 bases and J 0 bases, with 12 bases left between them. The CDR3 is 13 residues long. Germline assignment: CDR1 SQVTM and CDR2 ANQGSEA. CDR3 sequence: CSGKDRLNTEAFF. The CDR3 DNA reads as TGCAGCGGGAAAGACAGGCTGAACACTGAAGCTTTCTTT.

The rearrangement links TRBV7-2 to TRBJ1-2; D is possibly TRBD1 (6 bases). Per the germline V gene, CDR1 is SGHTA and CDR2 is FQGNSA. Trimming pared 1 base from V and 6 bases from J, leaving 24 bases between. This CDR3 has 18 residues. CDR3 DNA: TGTGCCAGCAGCTTAGTCGCAAATTCCGGACAGCACGGAGATGGCTACACCTTC. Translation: CASSLVANSGQHGDGYTF.

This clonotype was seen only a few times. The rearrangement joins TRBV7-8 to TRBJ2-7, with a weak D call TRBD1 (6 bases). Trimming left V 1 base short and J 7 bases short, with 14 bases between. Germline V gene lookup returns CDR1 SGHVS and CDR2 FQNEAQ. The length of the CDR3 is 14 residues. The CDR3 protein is CASSLVPGDGEQYF. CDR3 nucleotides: TGTGCCAGCAGCTTAGTCCCAGGGGACGGAGAGCAGTACTTC.